These 3 T cell receptor beta chains share one sample of origin, sequenced in a study of OX40 agonist ivuxolimab in advanced cancers. Using immunoSEQ multiplex PCR, the repertoire was profiled, and TCRdb retains in-frame clones only, with some absent. The sample consists of approximately 82,000 clones, 80% to 90% of them appearing once. Source: CD4+ or CD8+ T cells sorted from blood, taken in a trial of the OX40 agonist ivuxolimab. The receptor set was obtained from an adult with an advanced solid tumor such as melanoma, head and neck, liver or kidney cancer.

This chain joins TRBV5-1 and TRBJ2-3; 14 bases agree with TRBD2. CDR1 is SGHRS, CDR2 YFSETQ, per germline. V was clipped by 4 bases and J by 1 base; unmatched bases: 8. This CDR3 is built from 18 residues. The CDR3 DNA is TGCGCCAGCAGCAAGGGACTAGCGGGAGAATGGGGCACAGATACGCAGTATTTT. Protein: CASSKGLAGEWGTDTQYF.

This clone has just a few counts. This sequence joins TRBV4-2 and TRBJ2-7; D might be TRBD2 (6 bases). Germline V lookup: CDR1 LGHNA, CDR2 YNFKEQ. Deletions cut 4 bases from V and 2 bases from J, with 18 bases between. CDR3 length equals 16 residues. CDR3 DNA: TGTGCCAGCAGCCCGGATAGGGACTCGAGGACCTACGAGCAGTACTTC. Protein sequence: CASSPDRDSRTYEQYF.

J is TRBJ1-5 and V is TRBV6-1, with a weak D call TRBD1 (5 bases). CDR1 is MNHNS and CDR2 is SASEGT in the germline V gene. The ends were cut back, 6 bases at V and 5 bases at J, with 11 bases in the middle. The CDR3 totals 13 residues. CDR3 DNA: TGTGCCAGCAGCTCCGGAGGGGATCAGCCCCAGCATTTT. It is translated as CASSSGGDQPQHF.